This record covers a single T cell receptor (beta chain). Antigen unknown. Trimming stripped 8 bases from V and 7 bases from J, with 18 bases between. Germline V gene data show CDR1 as MNHEY and CDR2 as SMNVEV (reference sequence). The CDR3 totals 13 residues. Libraries were prepared by immunoSEQ multiplex PCR; TCRdb keeps only in-frame clonotypes and omits some of them. The top ten hold 18% of the sample, which has 20,000 to 30,000 clones, 69% seen once. This entry is derived from a study of vaccination effects on CD4 cells after COVID-19. Study summary: The participants, recipients of two vaccine doses, got either BNT162b2 or mRNA-1273. The study's findings and limits: Infection-derived and vaccine-derived clones contracted markedly late after vaccination.

Viral peptide pools were used in the ViraFEST assay to expand antigen-specific CD4+ T cells, and sequencing came afterward. Subsequent to a culture period of less than twelve days, CD4+ T cells were isolated. Infection with SARS-CoV-2 occurred in the person between March and December 2020, and PCR confirmed it. Cultures had half their medium replaced with IL-2 medium on days 3 and 7. This TCR came from a human donor who had a prior SARS-CoV-2 infection. The V call is TRBV27, the J call TRBJ2-7, with D perhaps assigned TRBD1 or TRBD2 (5 bases each). Sequencing used CD4+ T cells from PBMCs cultured with SARS-CoV-2 spike peptides, obtained before COVID-19 vaccination. CDR3 nucleotide sequence: TGTGCCAGCGCCTGGGGACCCTTCGGGGAGCAGTACTTC. It codes for CASAWGPFGEQYF.